This entry is about one T cell receptor (beta chain). The entry originates in a study of T cell changes during pregnancy in multiple sclerosis. V was shortened by 3 bases and J by 3 bases, with 12 bases between the two germline ends. The length of the CDR3 is 13 residues. The V gene's germline CDR1 is GTSNPN and CDR2 SVGIG (reference sequence). The method was immunoSEQ multiplex PCR; TCRdb's version includes in-frame clones alone and lacks a portion of them. The table records approximately 100,000 clones, 91% of them present only once. The clonotype comes from a female donor with multiple sclerosis, enrolled in a pregnancy study. The material was peripheral blood, obtained before pregnancy. The rearrangement joins TRBV30 to TRBJ2-7; perhaps TRBD1 as D (5 bases). The CDR3 bases are TGTGCCTGGAGACCCAGGGAAAGCTACGAGCAGTACTTC. It yields the protein CAWRPRESYEQYF.